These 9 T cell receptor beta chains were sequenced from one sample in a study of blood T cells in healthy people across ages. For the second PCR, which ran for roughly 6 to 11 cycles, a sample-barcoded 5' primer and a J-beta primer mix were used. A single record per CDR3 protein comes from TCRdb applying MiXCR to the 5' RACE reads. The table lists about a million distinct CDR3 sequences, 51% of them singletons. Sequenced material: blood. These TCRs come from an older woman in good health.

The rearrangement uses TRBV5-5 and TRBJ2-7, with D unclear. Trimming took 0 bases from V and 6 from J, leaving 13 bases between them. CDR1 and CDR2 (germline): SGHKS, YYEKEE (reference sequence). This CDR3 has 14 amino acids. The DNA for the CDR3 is TGTGCCAGCAGCTTGGAAGGTTCTGGTGCCGAGCAGTACTTC. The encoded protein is CASSLEGSGAEQYF. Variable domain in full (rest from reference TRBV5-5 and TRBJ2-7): DAGVTQSPTHLIKTRGQQVTLRCSPISGHKSVSWYQQVLGQGPQFIFQYYEKEERGRGNFPDRFSARQFPNYSSELNVNALLLGDSALYLCASSLEGSGAEQYFGPGTRLTVT.

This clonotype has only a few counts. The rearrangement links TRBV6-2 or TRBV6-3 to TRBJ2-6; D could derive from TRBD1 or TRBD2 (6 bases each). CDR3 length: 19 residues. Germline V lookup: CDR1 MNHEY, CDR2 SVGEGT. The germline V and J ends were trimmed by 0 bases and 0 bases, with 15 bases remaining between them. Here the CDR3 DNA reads TGTGCCAGCAGTTACTCGAGCCGGGGGCTGGTCTCTGGGGCCAACGTCCTGACTTTC. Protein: CASSYSSRGLVSGANVLTF.

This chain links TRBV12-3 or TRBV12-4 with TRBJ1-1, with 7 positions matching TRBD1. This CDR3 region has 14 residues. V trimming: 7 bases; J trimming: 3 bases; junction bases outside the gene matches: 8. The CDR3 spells CASKETGRYTEAFF. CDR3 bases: TGTGCCAGCAAGGAGACAGGGAGATACACTGAAGCTTTCTTT.

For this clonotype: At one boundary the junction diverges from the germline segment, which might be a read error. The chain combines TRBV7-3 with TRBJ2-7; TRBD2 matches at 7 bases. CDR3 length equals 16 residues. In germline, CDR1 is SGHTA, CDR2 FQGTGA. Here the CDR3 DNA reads TGTGCCGGCAGCTTAATGGCCGGGGGGTTTACCTACGAGCAGTACTTC. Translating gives CAGSLMAGGFTYEQYF.

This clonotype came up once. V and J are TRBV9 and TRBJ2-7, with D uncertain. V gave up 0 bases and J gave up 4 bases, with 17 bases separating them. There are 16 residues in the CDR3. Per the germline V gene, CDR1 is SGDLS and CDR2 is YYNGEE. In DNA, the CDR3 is TGTGCCAGCAGCGTAGTCTCTGGTTATTGGGCTTACGAGCAGTACTTC. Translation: CASSVVSGYWAYEQYF.

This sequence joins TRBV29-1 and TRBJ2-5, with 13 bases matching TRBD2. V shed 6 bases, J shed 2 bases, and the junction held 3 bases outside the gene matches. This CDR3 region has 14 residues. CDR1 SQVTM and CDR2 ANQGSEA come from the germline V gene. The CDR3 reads CSVGTSGVQETQYF. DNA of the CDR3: TGCAGCGTCGGGACTAGCGGGGTACAAGAGACCCAGTACTTC.

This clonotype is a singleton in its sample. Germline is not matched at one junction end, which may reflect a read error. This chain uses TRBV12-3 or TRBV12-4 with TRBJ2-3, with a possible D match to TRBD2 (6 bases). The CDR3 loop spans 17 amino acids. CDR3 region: CASSFYPGRGGTDAQYF. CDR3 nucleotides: TGTGCCAGCAGTTTTTACCCCGGGAGAGGCGGCACAGATGCGCAGTATTTT.

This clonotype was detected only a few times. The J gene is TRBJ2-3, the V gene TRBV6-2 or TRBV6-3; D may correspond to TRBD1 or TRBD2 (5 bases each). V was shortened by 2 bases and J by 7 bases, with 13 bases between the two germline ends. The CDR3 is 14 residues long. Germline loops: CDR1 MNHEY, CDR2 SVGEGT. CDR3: CASSYGGGVNTQYF. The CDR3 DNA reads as TGTGCCAGCAGTTACGGTGGGGGAGTTAATACGCAGTATTTT.

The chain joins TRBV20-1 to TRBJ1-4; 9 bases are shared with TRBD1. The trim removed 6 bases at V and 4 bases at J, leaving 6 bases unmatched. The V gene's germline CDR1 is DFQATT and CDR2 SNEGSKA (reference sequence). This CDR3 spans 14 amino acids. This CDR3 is CSAEGQGYNEKLFF. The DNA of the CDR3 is TGCAGTGCGGAGGGACAGGGCTATAATGAAAAACTGTTTTTT.